These 18 T cell receptor beta chains share one sample of origin, sequenced in a study of control samples from healthy donors and cancer patients (dated by TCRdb to the early 2020s). Libraries came from the immunoSEQ multiplex PCR assay. TCRdb stores this immuneACCESS table with in-frame sequences only. Part of the clones is absent; in the studies checked, under half of the shortfall reflects unresolved V genes, and no reason is known for the rest. Here the sample has 100,000 to 150,000 clones; 89% occur a single time. The ten largest clones take up approximately 7.5% of the sample. Sequencing was done on a sample of PBMCs. These TCRs come from a man aged 50 or older with head and neck cancer.

This sequence joins TRBV5-4 and TRBJ2-3; D gene unclear. The germline V gene encodes CDR1 SGHNT and CDR2 YYREEE (reference sequence). Between the trimmed V and J ends, which lost 1 base and 0 bases, there was a span of 15 bases. CDR3 length equals 17 residues. Written as DNA, the CDR3 is TGTGCCAGCAGCTTGTCGGCAGGCTCCTCTAGCACAGATACGCAGTATTTT. Amino acid sequence: CASSLSAGSSSTDTQYF.

The chain combines TRBV11-3 with TRBJ2-5; 8 bases are a match to TRBD2. Trimming cost V 5 bases and J 5 bases; bases outside gene matches: 7. This CDR3 has 14 residues. From germline, CDR1 is SGHNT and CDR2 YENEEA. The CDR3 DNA reads TGTGCCAGCAGCCCTGGGGGCGGGAGGGAGACCCAGTACTTC. The encoded protein is CASSPGGGRETQYF. Looking up the rest from reference TRBV11-3 and TRBJ2-5 gives the full variable domain: EAGVVQSPRYKIIEKKQPVAFWCNPISGHNTLYWYLQNLGQGPELLIRYENEEAVDDSQLPKDRFSAERLKGVDSTLKIQPAELGDSAVYLCASSPGGGRETQYFGPGTRLLVL.

The V call is TRBV28, the J call TRBJ1-4, with unresolved D. The CDR3 spans 15 residues. Trimming took 1 base from V and 6 from J, leaving 12 bases between them. The germline V gene has CDR1 MDHEN and CDR2 SYDVKM. The DNA of the CDR3 is TGTGCCAGCAGTTTATTTAAGGGCTATGATGAAAAACTGTTTTTT. Translation: CASSLFKGYDEKLFF. The variable domain in full, completed from reference TRBV28 and TRBJ1-4, reads DVKVTQSSRYLVKRTGEKVFLECVQDMDHENMFWYRQDPGLGLRLIYFSYDVKMKEKGDIPEGYSVSREKKERFSLILESASTNQTSMYLCASSLFKGYDEKLFFGSGTQLSVL.

The rearrangement joins TRBV27 to TRBJ1-6; possibly TRBD1 for D (5 bases). This CDR3 region has 15 residues. The V gene's germline CDR1 is MNHEY and CDR2 SMNVEV (reference sequence). The V and J ends lost 10 bases and 0 bases respectively, with 13 bases between them. In nucleotides, the CDR3 is TGTGCCACCCAGGACAATCGCTCCTATAATTCACCCCTCCACTTT. Encoded protein: CATQDNRSYNSPLHF.

The DNA for the CDR3 is TGTGCCGGGGCCAAACTAGCGGGGGACCAAGAGACCCAGTACTTC. Translation gives CAGAKLAGDQETQYF. This chain uses TRBV6-5 with TRBJ2-5; 11 nucleotides agree with TRBD2. Trimming removed 11 bases from V and 0 bases from J; junction bases left unmatched: 8. This CDR3 region has 15 residues. Per germline, CDR1 MNHEY and CDR2 SVGAGI.

The V and J genes are TRBV2 and TRBJ2-2, with D possibly being TRBD1 (6 bases). Germline CDR1 reads SNHLY; CDR2 reads FYNNEI. The CDR3 is made up of 13 amino acids. The germline V and J ends were trimmed by 11 bases and 4 bases, with 14 bases remaining between them. The CDR3 DNA follows: TGTGCCCGCCAACAGGGACGCACCGGGGAGCTGTTTTTT. It specifies CARQQGRTGELFF.

The gene calls are TRBV3-1 (or the pseudogene TRBV3-2) and TRBJ1-1; maybe TRBD1 (6 bases). This CDR3 is built from 13 residues. The germline V gene encodes CDR1 LGHDT and CDR2 YNNKEL (reference sequence). Trimming pared 2 bases from V and 3 bases from J, leaving 7 bases between. The DNA for the CDR3 is TGTGCCAGCAGCCAAAAGGGGGACACTGAAGCTTTCTTT. It translates to CASSQKGDTEAFF.

This clone was counted once. The CDR3 spells CASSTGNTEAFF. The CDR3, as DNA: TGTGCCAGCAGTACAGGGAACACTGAAGCTTTCTTT. The V and J genes are TRBV6-6 and TRBJ1-1; a weak D match, TRBD1 (5 bases). The ends were cut back, 5 bases at V and 1 base at J, with 5 bases in the middle. The CDR3 has 12 residues. The V gene's germline CDR1 is MNHNY and CDR2 SVGAGI (reference sequence).

The chain recombines TRBV28 with TRBJ1-5; 9 bases match TRBD1. The CDR3 length is 15 residues. From germline, CDR1 is MDHEN and CDR2 SYDVKM. The V segment lost 6 bases and the J segment 2 bases; nucleotides outside the gene matches: 5. The CDR3 loop is CASRRQGGGNQPQHF. The DNA of the CDR3 is TGTGCCAGCAGGAGACAGGGGGGTGGCAATCAGCCCCAGCATTTT. Supplemented by reference TRBV28 and TRBJ1-5, the full variable domain reads DVKVTQSSRYLVKRTGEKVFLECVQDMDHENMFWYRQDPGLGLRLIYFSYDVKMKEKGDIPEGYSVSREKKERFSLILESASTNQTSMYLCASRRQGGGNQPQHFGDGTRLSIL.

This clone has only one observation. This sequence joins TRBV5-4 and TRBJ2-2; D not resolved. Between the trimmed V and J ends, which lost 1 base and 4 bases, there was a span of 8 bases. Germline V gives CDR1 SGHNT, CDR2 YYREEE (reference sequence). The CDR3 spans 14 residues. The CDR3: CASSLFQGTGELFF. CDR3 nucleotides: TGTGCCAGCAGCTTGTTTCAAGGCACCGGGGAGCTGTTTTTT.

The V call is TRBV2, the J call TRBJ2-7, with D unresolved. The CDR3 sequence is 13 residues long. The V and J ends lost 4 bases and 6 bases respectively, with 13 bases between them. Germline V gene sequence: CDR1 SNHLY, CDR2 FYNNEI. The CDR3 spells CASSVVGRREQYF. For the CDR3, the DNA is TGTGCCAGCAGTGTCGTAGGGCGCCGCGAGCAGTACTTC.

This chain connects TRBV6-5 to TRBJ1-1; D gene ambiguous. In germline, CDR1 is MNHEY, CDR2 SVGAGI. The CDR3 length is 12 residues. The V and J ends lost 6 bases and 11 bases respectively, with 16 bases between them. The CDR3 nucleotides read TGTGCCAGCAGGGAGAGGGCCCTGCGGGCTTTCTTT. This translates into CASRERALRAFF.

This clone is a singleton in its sample. V gene TRBV27 combines with J gene TRBJ2-1; D is undetermined. The ends were cut back, 3 bases at V and 8 bases at J, with 17 bases in the middle. Per germline, CDR1 MNHEY and CDR2 SMNVEV (reference sequence). The CDR3 sequence is 15 residues long. DNA of the CDR3: TGTGCCAGCAGTTTTGGGGTGCAACTTCGGGATGAGCAGTTCTTC. It is translated as CASSFGVQLRDEQFF.

The V call is TRBV4-1, the J call TRBJ1-5; 8 bases are shared with TRBD1. The V gene end was trimmed by 0 bases and the J gene end by 2 bases; junction bases not matched to a gene: 6. Germline lookup yields CDR1 MGHRA and CDR2 YSYEKL. The CDR3 is 17 amino acids. The CDR3 sequence is CASSQEGTGVGNQPQHF. The CDR3 DNA sequence: TGCGCCAGCAGCCAAGAAGGGACAGGAGTGGGCAATCAGCCCCAGCATTTT.

The chain uses TRBV11-2 and TRBJ2-7, with D possibly being TRBD2 (7 bases). The ends were cut back, 6 bases at V and 3 bases at J, with 18 bases in the middle. This CDR3 has 15 amino acids. CDR1 and CDR2 from the germline V gene are SGHAT and FQNNGV. CDR3 bases: TGTGCCAGCAGTACCGAGGGGGGGGCTAGCTACGAGCAGTACTTC. Protein sequence: CASSTEGGASYEQYF.

The gene calls are TRBV27 and TRBJ1-6; D is unclear. Germline CDR1 reads MNHEY; CDR2 reads SMNVEV (reference sequence). V gave up 3 bases and J gave up 6 bases, with 12 bases separating them. The CDR3 sequence is 15 residues long. The CDR3 loop is CASSFRPSSNSPLHF. The CDR3 DNA is TGTGCCAGCAGTTTTCGCCCAAGTTCTAATTCACCCCTCCACTTT.

The chain combines TRBV4-1 with TRBJ2-5, with 7 bases matching TRBD1. Germline V lookup: CDR1 MGHRA, CDR2 YSYEKL. CDR3 length equals 16 residues. Losses at the gene ends were 1 base for V and 2 bases for J; bases not matched to a gene: 7. The CDR3 loop reads CASSQGPGQEQETQYF. CDR3 DNA sequence: TGCGCCAGCAGCCAAGGACCCGGACAGGAGCAAGAGACCCAGTACTTC.

The V and J genes are TRBV29-1 and TRBJ2-1; D gene uncertain. The V end was cut by 7 bases, the J end by 0 bases, with 13 bases between. Germline V gene sequence: CDR1 SQVTM, CDR2 ANQGSEA. The length of the CDR3 is 14 residues. The CDR3 here is CSGALRYSYNEQFF. DNA for the CDR3: TGCAGCGGGGCCCTACGATACTCCTACAATGAGCAGTTCTTC.